This T cell receptor (beta chain) appears in the sequencing data of a study of blood T cell repertoires in COVID-19. Study overall: Sites in the United States, Italy and Spain provided acute and convalescent COVID-19 samples.

Recovered status in Cohort 3 required two negative PCRs, clearance, or symptom resolution. The repertoire was sequenced with immunoSEQ multiplex PCR; TCRdb's copy has only in-frame clones and lacks some. The sample has around 330,000 clones; roughly 89% are singletons. This receptor was obtained from a woman under 30 who had recovered from COVID-19. Sequencing was done on a sample of PBMCs or T cells enriched from blood (not recorded which).

The CDR3 region has the DNA TGTGCCAGCAGTTTTCCGGGGGGATCCGAGCAGTACTTC. Its protein product is CASSFPGGSEQYF. The rearrangement uses TRBV2 and TRBJ2-7, with TRBD2 matching over 7 bases. V dropped 5 bases and J dropped 6; count of bases not matched to a gene: 7. Germline V lookup: CDR1 SNHLY, CDR2 FYNNEI. The CDR3 runs to 13 residues.